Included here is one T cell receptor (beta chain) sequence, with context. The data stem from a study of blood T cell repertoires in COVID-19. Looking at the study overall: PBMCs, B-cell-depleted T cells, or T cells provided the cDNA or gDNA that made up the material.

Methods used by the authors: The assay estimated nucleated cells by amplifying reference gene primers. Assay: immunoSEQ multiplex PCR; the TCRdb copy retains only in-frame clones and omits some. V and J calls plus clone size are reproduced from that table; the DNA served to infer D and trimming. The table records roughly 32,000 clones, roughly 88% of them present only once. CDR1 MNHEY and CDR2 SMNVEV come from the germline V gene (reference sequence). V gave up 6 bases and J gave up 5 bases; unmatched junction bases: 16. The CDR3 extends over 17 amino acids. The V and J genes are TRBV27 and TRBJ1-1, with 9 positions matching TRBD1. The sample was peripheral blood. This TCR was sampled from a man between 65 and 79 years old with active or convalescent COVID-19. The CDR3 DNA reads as TGTGCCAGCAGACCAAACAGGGGGCGAGGGGGACTAACTGAAGCTTTCTTT. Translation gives CASRPNRGRGGLTEAFF.